This TCR beta chain originates from a study of T cell responses to AZD1222 COVID-19 vaccine. Study results and caveats: Baseline seropositivity occurred in only six AZD1222 recipients. No repertoire was sampled before or during the peak T cell response, only after it. Variant regions that are unmutated are reportedly the target of nearly half of spike-specific TCRs. The study found vaccine-associated CD4 TCRs spanning spike, dominant at 160-218 and 743-854.

A remark on this clone: Antigen: not known.

The germline V and J ends were trimmed by 2 bases and 0 bases, with 10 bases remaining between them. The germline gives CDR1 MNHEY, CDR2 SVGAGI. CDR3 length: 16 residues. Here immunoSEQ multiplex PCR was the method, and the copy in TCRdb shows in-frame clones only, minus some. The sample lists about 100,000 clones; 80% to 95% were seen once. The chain combines TRBV6-5 with TRBJ1-4; D not resolved. This clonotype originated in an adult in good health. This sample comprised peripheral blood, obtained on day 0 of AZD1222 vaccination. The chain's CDR3 is CASSYNQRSTNEKLFF. CDR3 DNA: TGTGCCAGCAGTTACAACCAGCGATCAACTAATGAAAAACTGTTTTTT.